The 6 T cell receptor beta chains below come from one sample, sequenced in a study of response to subunit inactivated influenza vaccine. TCRdb re-called the RT-PCR reads through MiXCR, storing one row per CDR3 protein. This table holds 500,000 or so distinct CDR3 sequences, about 15% found once. Sequenced here: CD4+ T cells sorted from PBMCs, sampled less than 30 months after vaccination. These receptors were taken from a man between 50 and 69 years old who received an inactivated influenza vaccine.

In its sample, this clonotype was seen many times. The CDR3 protein is CASSLYRDQPQHF. The CDR3 DNA reads as TGTGCCAGCAGTCTTTACAGGGATCAGCCCCAGCATTTT. The V and J genes are TRBV6-1 and TRBJ1-5, with D perhaps TRBD1 (6 bases). Looked up from germline, CDR1 is MNHNS and CDR2 is SASEGT. The CDR3 is 13 amino acids. The V end lost 5 bases, the J end lost 5 bases, and 10 bases lay between the germline ends.

This clonotype has ten or more counts. The chain combines TRBV14 with TRBJ1-6; D is undetermined. CDR1 and CDR2 from the germline V gene are SGHDN and FVKESK. V dropped 1 base and J dropped 6 bases, with 7 bases sitting between them. The CDR3 covers 14 residues. CDR3: CASSQGQINSPLHF. As DNA, the CDR3 is TGTGCCAGCAGCCAAGGACAAATTAATTCACCCCTCCACTTT.

This clonotype turned up a few times. CDR3 nucleotides: TGCGCCAGCAGCTGGGACAGGGAAACCAAAAACATTCAGTACTTC. This sequence encodes CASSWDRETKNIQYF. J is TRBJ2-4 and V is TRBV5-1; 9 nucleotides line up with TRBD1. V was pared by 3 bases and J by 2 bases, with 3 bases of the junction left unmatched. The CDR3 has 15 residues. Germline V gene lookup returns CDR1 SGHRS and CDR2 YFSETQ.

This clonotype was picked up many times. The chain joins TRBV24-1 to TRBJ2-1; 14 nucleotides align to TRBD2. There are 16 residues in the CDR3. Losses at the gene ends were 4 bases for V and 9 bases for J; bases not matched to a gene: 7. Germline V gives CDR1 KGHDR, CDR2 SFDVKD. The CDR3, as DNA: TGTGCCACCAGTGACCCGACTAGCGGGAGGGTTGGTGAGCAGTTCTTC. Amino acids: CATSDPTSGRVGEQFF.

The chain carries TRBV2 and TRBJ1-5; unclear D gene. Trimming shortened V by 3 bases and J by 2 bases, and 5 bases separated the two germline ends. Germline V gene lookup returns CDR1 SNHLY and CDR2 FYNNEI. CDR3 length equals 13 residues. The CDR3 is CASSELRNQPQHF. The CDR3 DNA reads TGTGCCAGCAGTGAGCTCCGCAATCAGCCCCAGCATTTT.

This clonotype was seen a handful of times. The chain employs TRBV12-3 or TRBV12-4 and TRBJ2-1; 9 bases match TRBD2. CDR3 length: 14 amino acids. V lost 8 bases to trimming and J lost 7 bases; unmatched junction nucleotides: 9. For the CDR3, the DNA is TGTGCCAGCCATCGGGGGACTAGCATGAATGAGCAGTTCTTC. This encodes CASHRGTSMNEQFF.